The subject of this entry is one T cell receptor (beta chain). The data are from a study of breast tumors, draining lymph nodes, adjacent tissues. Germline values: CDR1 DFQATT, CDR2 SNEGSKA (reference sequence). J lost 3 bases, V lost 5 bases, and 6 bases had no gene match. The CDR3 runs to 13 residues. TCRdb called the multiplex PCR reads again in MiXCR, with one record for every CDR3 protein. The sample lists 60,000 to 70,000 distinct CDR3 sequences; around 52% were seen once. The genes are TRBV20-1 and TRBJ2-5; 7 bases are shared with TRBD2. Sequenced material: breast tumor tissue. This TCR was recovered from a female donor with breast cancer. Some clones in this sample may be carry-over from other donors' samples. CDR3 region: CSAYLTSEETQYF. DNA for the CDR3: TGCAGTGCTTATCTTACTAGCGAAGAGACCCAGTACTTC.